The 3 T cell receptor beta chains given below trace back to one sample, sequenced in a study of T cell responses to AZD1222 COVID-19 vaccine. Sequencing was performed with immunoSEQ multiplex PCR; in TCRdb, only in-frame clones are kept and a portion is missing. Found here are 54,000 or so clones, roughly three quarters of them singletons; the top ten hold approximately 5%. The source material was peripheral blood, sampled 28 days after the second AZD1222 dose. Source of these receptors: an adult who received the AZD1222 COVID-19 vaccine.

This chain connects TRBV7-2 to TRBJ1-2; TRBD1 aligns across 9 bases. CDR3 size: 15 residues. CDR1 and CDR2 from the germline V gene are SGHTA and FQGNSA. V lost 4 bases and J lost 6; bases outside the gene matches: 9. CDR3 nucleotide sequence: TGTGCCAGCAGCTCCCCAGGACAGGGGCCCGATGGCTACACCTTC. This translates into CASSSPGQGPDGYTF. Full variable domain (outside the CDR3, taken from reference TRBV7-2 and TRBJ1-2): GAGVSQSPSNKVTEKGKDVELRCDPISGHTALYWYRQSLGQGLEFLIYFQGNSAPDKSGLPSDRFSAERTGGSVSTLTIQRTQQEDSAVYLCASSSPGQGPDGYTFGSGTRLTVV.

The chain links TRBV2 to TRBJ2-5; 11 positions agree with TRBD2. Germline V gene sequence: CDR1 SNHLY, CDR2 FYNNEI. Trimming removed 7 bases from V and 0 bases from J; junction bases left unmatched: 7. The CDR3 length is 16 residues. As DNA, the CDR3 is TGTGCCAGCACCACAGGACTAGCGGGCCACCAAGAGACCCAGTACTTC. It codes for CASTTGLAGHQETQYF.

CDR3 sequence: CASSWDSGNTIYF. The CDR3 bases are TGCGCCAGCAGCTGGGACAGTGGAAACACCATATATTTT. The rearrangement links TRBV5-1 to TRBJ1-3, with TRBD1 matching over 7 bases. Trimming removed 3 bases from V and 3 bases from J; junction bases left unmatched: 0. CDR3 length equals 13 residues. Germline V gene sequence: CDR1 SGHRS, CDR2 YFSETQ.